Presented here are 19 T cell receptor beta chains from one specimen sequenced in a study of CD8 T cells in Susac syndrome. After extraction with the RNeasy kit, about 0.45 to 1 ug of the RNA was reverse transcribed using random hexamers. Each CDR3 protein is one row after TCRdb ran MiXCR on the immunoSEQ multiplex PCR reads. The sample shows about 100,000 distinct CDR3 sequences, 95% of them seen only once. Sequenced: CD8+ T cells from PBMCs. The receptors were sampled from a human donor with Susac syndrome.

The chain couples TRBV11-2 to TRBJ2-7; weak D call: TRBD2 (9 bases). This CDR3 is built from 18 residues. V was clipped by 4 bases and J by 4 bases, with 26 bases between them. Germline V gene sequence: CDR1 SGHAT, CDR2 FQNNGV. The CDR3 DNA reads TGTGCCAGCAGCTACAGGACAGGGACCGGGACTAGCCAGTACGAGCAGTACTTC. Translation gives CASSYRTGTGTSQYEQYF.

The chain carries TRBV18 and TRBJ2-2; 9 bases line up with TRBD1. Per the germline V gene, CDR1 is KGHSH and CDR2 is LQKENI. The CDR3 runs to 16 residues. Trimming removed 4 bases from V and 5 bases from J; junction bases left unmatched: 8. Here the CDR3 reads CASSQRTGDLTGELFF. For the CDR3, the DNA is TGTGCCAGCTCACAGAGGACAGGGGACCTAACCGGGGAGCTGTTTTTT.

The J gene is TRBJ1-1, the V gene TRBV3-1; D not resolved. The germline V gene has CDR1 LGHDT and CDR2 YNNKEL (reference sequence). The CDR3 spans 13 residues. Trimming took off 2 bases at V and 11 bases at J, with 15 bases between the two ends. The CDR3 region is CASSQFDGTEAFF. The CDR3 coding sequence is TGTGCCAGCAGCCAATTCGACGGCACCGAGGCTTTCTTT. Combining the CDR3 with reference TRBV3-1 and TRBJ1-1 gives the whole variable domain DTAVSQTPKYLVTQMGNDKSIKCEQNLGHDTMYWYKQDSKKFLKIMFSYNNKELIINETVPNRFSPKSPDKAHLNLHINSLELGDSAVYFCASSQFDGTEAFFGQGTRLTVV.

The CDR3 reads CASSSRDAGDTQYF. The CDR3 coding sequence is TGTGCCAGCAGCTCCCGGGACGCTGGAGATACGCAGTATTTT. The chain carries TRBV11-2 and TRBJ2-3; D assignment may be TRBD1 or TRBD2 (5 bases each). Germline CDR1 and CDR2: SGHAT and FQNNGV. CDR3 length equals 14 residues. The ends were cut back, 4 bases at V and 5 bases at J, with 13 bases in the middle.

The chain joins TRBV12-3 or TRBV12-4 to TRBJ2-1; 9 bases fit TRBD2. This CDR3 region has 17 residues. J was trimmed by 5 bases and V by 4 bases; bases with no gene match: 12. The CDR3 bases are TGTGCCAGCAGTTCCCTCCCCGGGCGGGGGGGGAACAATGAGCAGTTCTTC. Encoded protein: CASSSLPGRGGNNEQFF.

This clonotype showed up just once. This rearrangement joins TRBV12-3 or TRBV12-4 to TRBJ2-5; the match to TRBD2 covers 7 bases. The CDR3 totals 15 residues. The V segment lost 6 bases and the J segment 2 bases; nucleotides outside the gene matches: 9. CDR3 DNA: TGTGCCAGCAGGGGATGGGGGAGGGAACAAGAGACCCAGTACTTC. It specifies CASRGWGREQETQYF.

The chain employs TRBV28 and TRBJ1-2; unclear D gene. This CDR3 contains 12 residues. The germline V gene has CDR1 MDHEN and CDR2 SYDVKM. V lost 8 bases to trimming and J lost 4 bases, with 11 bases between them. In DNA form, the CDR3 reads TGTGCCAGCGCTTACGGAAGCTATGGCTACACCTTC. This translates into CASAYGSYGYTF.

J is TRBJ2-5 and V is TRBV15; unclear D gene. The CDR3 sequence is 13 residues long. The V and J ends lost 3 bases and 0 bases respectively, with 5 bases between them. Germline assignment: CDR1 LNHNV and CDR2 YYDKDF (reference sequence). CDR3 in amino acids: CATSSDNQETQYF. CDR3 nucleotide sequence: TGTGCCACCAGCAGCGACAACCAAGAGACCCAGTACTTC. Together with reference TRBV15 and TRBJ2-5, the CDR3 gives the full variable domain: DAMVIQNPRYQVTQFGKPVTLSCSQTLNHNVMYWYQQKSSQAPKLLFHYYDKDFNNEADTPDNFQSRRPNTSFCFLDIRSPGLGDTAMYLCATSSDNQETQYFGPGTRLLVL.

The rearrangement uses TRBV25-1 and TRBJ1-1, with 8 bases lining up with TRBD1. Unmatched junction bases numbered 11, after V lost 10 bases and J lost 10 bases. The CDR3 has 12 amino acids. From germline, CDR1 is MGHDK and CDR2 SYGVNS. The CDR3 is CATRTGRDSAFF. The CDR3 nucleotides read TGTGCCACCAGGACAGGGCGGGATTCAGCTTTCTTT.

The chain employs TRBV6-4 and TRBJ1-5; D gene uncertain. Per germline, CDR1 MRHNA and CDR2 SNTAGT. This CDR3 has 10 amino acids. V shed 6 bases and J shed 8 bases, with 5 bases lying between them. The CDR3: CASSVEPQHF. The CDR3 bases are TGTGCCAGCAGCGTCGAGCCCCAGCATTTT.

This clonotype has a single count. The V call is TRBV25-1, the J call TRBJ2-1, with TRBD1 matching 9 bases. With V trimmed by 2 bases and J by 0 bases, 5 bases remained unmatched. CDR3 length equals 17 residues. Germline V lookup: CDR1 MGHDK, CDR2 SYGVNS. The CDR3 sequence is CASSEPTGGNSYNEQFF. The CDR3 nucleotides read TGTGCCAGCAGTGAACCGACAGGGGGAAACTCCTACAATGAGCAGTTCTTC.

The chain couples TRBV24-1 to TRBJ2-1; no clear D. V dropped 2 bases and J dropped 3 bases, with 16 bases sitting between them. This CDR3 is 17 amino acids long. The V gene's germline CDR1 is KGHDR and CDR2 SFDVKD. CDR3 DNA: TGTGCCACCAGTGATTCCCAAACATTTGGGATCTACAATGAGCAGTTCTTC. It yields the protein CATSDSQTFGIYNEQFF.

There are a few counts of this clonotype. The rearrangement links TRBV2 to TRBJ1-1, with D hard to call. CDR1 SNHLY and CDR2 FYNNEI come from the germline V gene. The CDR3 consists of 11 residues. Trimming removed 9 bases at V and 1 base at J, with 6 bases between. The CDR3 DNA follows: TGTGCCAGTCTTGGGAACACTGAAGCTTTCTTT. Amino acid sequence: CASLGNTEAFF.

V and J are TRBV5-1 and TRBJ2-7; maybe TRBD2 (6 bases). The CDR3 length is 16 residues. V was trimmed by 5 bases and J by 6 bases, leaving 24 bases between them. Germline V CDR1 and CDR2: SGHRS, YFSETQ. Here the CDR3 reads CASSLISGTQGAEQYF. In nucleotides, the CDR3 is TGCGCCAGCAGTCTCATATCCGGGACTCAAGGGGCCGAGCAGTACTTC.

The chain employs TRBV7-6 and TRBJ2-6; D unresolved. Germline V gene sequence: CDR1 SGHVS, CDR2 FNYEAQ. V was cut by 6 bases and J by 0 bases, with 12 bases left in between. The CDR3 extends over 16 amino acids. CDR3 residues: CASSPEVISGANVLTF. In DNA, the CDR3 is TGTGCCAGCAGTCCAGAGGTGATCTCTGGGGCCAACGTCCTGACTTTC.

This clonotype was observed once. The chain links TRBV9 to TRBJ2-5, with 7 bases lining up with TRBD1. Germline loops: CDR1 SGDLS, CDR2 YYNGEE. Trimming cost V 4 bases and J 2 bases; bases outside gene matches: 11. The CDR3 consists of 16 residues. The CDR3 sequence is CASSPRTGTVQETQYF. DNA for the CDR3: TGTGCCAGCAGCCCACGGACCGGGACAGTACAAGAGACCCAGTACTTC.

The gene calls are TRBV7-8 and TRBJ1-1; D might be TRBD1 (5 bases). The CDR3 extends over 12 amino acids. V was cut by 4 bases and J by 10 bases, with 13 bases left in between. The germline CDR1 and CDR2 sequences are SGHVS and FQNEAQ. CDR3 nucleotides: TGTGCCAGCAGCTCCGACAGCACGGCAGCTTTCTTT. Protein product: CASSSDSTAAFF.

The rearrangement uses TRBV24-1 and TRBJ2-1; no definite D call. The CDR3 has 13 residues. Germline CDR1 and CDR2: KGHDR and SFDVKD. V lost 7 bases and J 5 bases, leaving 11 bases between the germline ends. This chain's CDR3 is CATRRGENNEQFF. CDR3 sequence (DNA): TGTGCCACCAGGAGAGGAGAGAACAATGAGCAGTTCTTC.

V is TRBV20-1 and J is TRBJ2-1; 9 bases agree with TRBD2. V lost 3 bases, J lost 7 bases, and 13 bases stayed unmatched. The CDR3 consists of 16 residues. Per germline, CDR1 DFQATT and CDR2 SNEGSKA (reference sequence). Here the CDR3 DNA reads TGCAGTGCTAGGGGGAGGGCGGGAGGGCCTTTGAATGAGCAGTTCTTC. This encodes CSARGRAGGPLNEQFF.